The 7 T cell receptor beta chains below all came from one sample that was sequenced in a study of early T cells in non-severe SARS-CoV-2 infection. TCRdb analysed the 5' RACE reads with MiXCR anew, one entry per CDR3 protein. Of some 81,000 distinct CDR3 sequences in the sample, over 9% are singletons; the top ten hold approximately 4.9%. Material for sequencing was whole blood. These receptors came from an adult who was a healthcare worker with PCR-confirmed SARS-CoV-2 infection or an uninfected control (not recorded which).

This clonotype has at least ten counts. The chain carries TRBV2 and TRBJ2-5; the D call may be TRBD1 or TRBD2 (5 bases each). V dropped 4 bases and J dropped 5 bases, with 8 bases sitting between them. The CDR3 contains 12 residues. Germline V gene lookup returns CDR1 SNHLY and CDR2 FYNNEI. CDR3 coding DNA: TGTGCCAGCAGTGGGGGACCTGAGACCCAGTACTTC. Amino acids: CASSGGPETQYF.

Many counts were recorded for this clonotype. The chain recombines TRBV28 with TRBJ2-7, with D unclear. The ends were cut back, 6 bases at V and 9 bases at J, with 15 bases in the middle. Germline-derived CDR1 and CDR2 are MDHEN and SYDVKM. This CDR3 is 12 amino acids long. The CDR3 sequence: CASRSSSGGQYF. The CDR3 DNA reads TGTGCCAGCAGATCCTCCTCAGGCGGGCAGTACTTC.

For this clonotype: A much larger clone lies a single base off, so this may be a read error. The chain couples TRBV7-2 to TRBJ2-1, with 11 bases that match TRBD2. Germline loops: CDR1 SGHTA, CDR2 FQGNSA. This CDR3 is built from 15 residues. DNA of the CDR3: TGTGCCAACAGCCCAAGGGGGACTAGCGGAAATGAGCAGTTCTTC. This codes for CANSPRGTSGNEQFF.

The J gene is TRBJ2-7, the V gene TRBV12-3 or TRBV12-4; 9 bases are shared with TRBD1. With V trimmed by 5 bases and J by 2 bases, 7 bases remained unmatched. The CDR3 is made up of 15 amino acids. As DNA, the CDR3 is TGTGCCAGCAGTCGACAGGGGGGCCTCACCTACGAGCAGTACTTC. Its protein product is CASSRQGGLTYEQYF.

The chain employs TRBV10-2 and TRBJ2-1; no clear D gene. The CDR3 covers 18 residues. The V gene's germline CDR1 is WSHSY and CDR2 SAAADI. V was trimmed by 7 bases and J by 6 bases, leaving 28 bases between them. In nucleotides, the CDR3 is TGCGCCAGCACCCCAACCTTAGGAGTAACCAATATTGCCAATGAGCAGTTCTTC. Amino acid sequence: CASTPTLGVTNIANEQFF.

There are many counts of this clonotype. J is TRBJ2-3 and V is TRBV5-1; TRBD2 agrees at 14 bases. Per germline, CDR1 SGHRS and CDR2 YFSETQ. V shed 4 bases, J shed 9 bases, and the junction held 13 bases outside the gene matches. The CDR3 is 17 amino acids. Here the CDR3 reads CASSPGLAGGPPGTQYF. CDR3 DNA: TGCGCCAGCAGCCCTGGACTAGCGGGAGGCCCTCCGGGAACGCAGTATTTT.

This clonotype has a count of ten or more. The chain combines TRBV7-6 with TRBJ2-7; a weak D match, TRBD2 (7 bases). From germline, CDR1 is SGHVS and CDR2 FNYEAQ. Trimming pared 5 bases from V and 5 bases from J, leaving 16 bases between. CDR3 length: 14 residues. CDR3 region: CASSPLGGGDEQYF. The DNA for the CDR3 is TGTGCCAGCAGCCCCTTAGGGGGAGGGGACGAGCAGTACTTC.